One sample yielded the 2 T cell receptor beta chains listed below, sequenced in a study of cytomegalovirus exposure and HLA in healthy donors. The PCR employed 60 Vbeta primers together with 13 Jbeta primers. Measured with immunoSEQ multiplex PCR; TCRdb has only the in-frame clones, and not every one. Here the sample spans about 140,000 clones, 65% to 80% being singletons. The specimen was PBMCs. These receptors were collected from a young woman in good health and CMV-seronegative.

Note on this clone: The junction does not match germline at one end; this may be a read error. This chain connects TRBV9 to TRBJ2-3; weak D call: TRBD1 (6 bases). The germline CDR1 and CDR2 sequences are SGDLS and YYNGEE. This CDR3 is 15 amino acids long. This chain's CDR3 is CAGSKSSGAPDTQYF. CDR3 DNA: TGTGCCGGCAGTAAGAGCTCAGGGGCCCCAGATACGCAGTATTTT.

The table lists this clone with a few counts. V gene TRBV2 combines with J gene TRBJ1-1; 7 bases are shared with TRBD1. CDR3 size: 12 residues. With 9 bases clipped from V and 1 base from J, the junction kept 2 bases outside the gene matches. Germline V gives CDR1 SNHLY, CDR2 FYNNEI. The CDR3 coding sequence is TGTGCCAGTAACAGGGGGAACACTGAAGCTTTCTTT. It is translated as CASNRGNTEAFF.